The rows below give T cell receptor beta chains drawn from one sample of a study of T cell responses to AZD1222 COVID-19 vaccine. Only in-frame clones appear in the TCRdb table, and some are missing; sequencing was by immunoSEQ multiplex PCR. The data show 120,000 to 150,000 clones, with about 91% seen just once and around 4.7% held by the top ten. The specimen was peripheral blood, collected on day 0 of AZD1222 vaccination. These receptors were taken from an adult in good health. The CDR3 runs from the conserved cysteine through the conserved F or W. The D gene is left open where the match is weak. The size field is filled for only some rows; it gives once, few, many or a size class.

D gene	clone size	V gene	J gene	CDR3 protein	CDR3 DNA
-	-	TRBV28	TRBJ1-2	CASSSGTVSGGYTF	TGTGCCAGCAGTTCCGGGACCGTTTCTGGTGGCTACACCTTC
-	-	TRBV9	TRBJ1-2	CASSVAWDRGYTF	TGTGCCAGCAGCGTAGCTTGGGACCGTGGCTACACCTTC
TRBD2	once	TRBV12-5	TRBJ2-3	CASGLAGGDTQYF	TGTGCTAGTGGTTTAGCGGGAGGTGATACGCAGTATTTT
TRBD1	-	TRBV2	TRBJ1-5	CASTSRGGYQPQHF	TGTGCCAGCACGTCCCGAGGGGGCTATCAGCCCCAGCATTTT
TRBD1	once	TRBV19	TRBJ2-7	CASSIIRDRDDEQYF	TGTGCCAGTAGTATAATCCGGGACAGGGATGACGAGCAGTACTTC
TRBD2	-	TRBV19	TRBJ2-1	CASSYSTSGVSSYNEQFF	TGTGCCAGTAGTTATTCTACTAGCGGGGTCAGCTCCTACAATGAGCAGTTCTTC
-	-	TRBV5-8	TRBJ2-3	CASSLYSTDTQYF	TGTGCCAGCAGCTTGTATAGCACAGATACGCAGTATTTT
-	once	TRBV10-3	TRBJ1-5	CAISESGTGTGNQPQHF	TGTGCCATCAGTGAGTCGGGCACAGGCACCGGCAATCAGCCCCAGCATTTT
TRBD1	few	TRBV2	TRBJ1-6	CASRGGDRGNSPLHF	TGTGCCAGCAGGGGGGGAGACAGGGGCAATTCACCCCTCCACTTT
TRBD2	-	TRBV13	TRBJ2-1	CASFIGGDFPYNEQFF	TGTGCCAGCTTTATTGGGGGGGACTTTCCCTACAATGAGCAGTTCTTC